This TCR beta chain is from a study of shared clonotypes between healthy human individuals (dated by TCRdb to the early 2020s). Background for the entire study: A few men and a couple of women, aged 18 to 49 years, made up the cohort. For each donor, CD4 naive and CD4 memory were each given three plates, CD8 naive was given two plates, and CD8 memory was given one plate. Leukapheresis yielded between about 0.9 and 9 billion PBMCs per donor. To increase sequencing depth and limit assay-specific biases, different laboratories used diverse techniques to prepare libraries and sequence TCR repertoires. The study deeply sequenced blood TCR repertoires of five healthy adults to estimate repertoire size and the extent of clonotype sharing between individuals.

CD8 naive samples consisted of CD45RO-negative cells that were positively selected for CCR7, yielding a CD45RA+CCR7+ population without TemRA cells. The donors were healthy, HIV-negative adults with no recently reported acute infections or vaccinations. Every donor was a Caucasian adult living in Nashville, Tennessee, USA. Blood was collected by leukapheresis, and PBMCs were isolated by Ficoll-Histopaque density gradient centrifugation and then cryopreserved in liquid nitrogen vapor phase. Analytical flow cytometry was used to check the purity and quantity of each magnetically sorted T cell population. Genomic DNA was isolated from every sorted fraction and measured by UV absorbance on a Nanodrop 2000c. As concerns this clone: The antigen it recognizes is unknown. The record has no base qualities; no much larger clone is one base away.

TCR CDR3 regions were amplified from genomic DNA by multiplex PCR using the deep immunoSEQ assay. For each cell subset, the extracted genomic DNA was distributed evenly across all wells of several immunoSEQ 96-well plates, and each plate served as one replicate. Each replicate PCR for sorted subsets received around 200 ng genomic DNA, equal to about 30,000 T cell genomes. Purified libraries were measured with a Qubit 3.0 fluorometer, size-checked on a Bioanalyzer 2100, and measured again with the KAPA Library Quantification kit. Every immunoSEQ 96-well plate was sequenced on a dedicated single-read 150-cycle Illumina NextSeq 550 flow cell. Turning to the authors' computational methods: Because the immunoSEQ output included only junctional sequences and no quality scores, the filtering could not be the same as the filtering used for full-length reads. To assign V/J genes and CDR3, sequences were annotated using PyIR, a Python wrapper for IgBLAST v1.9, with IMGT germline references. Any read was removed if the V/J assignment was weak (E-value above 1e-6), the CDR3 was missing, or the read contained stop codons, out-of-frame junctions, or ambiguous translated residues. A V3J clonotype was defined by an identical inferred V gene, J gene, and CDR3 amino acid sequence. To compute the percentage overlap between repertoires, the number of shared unique clonotypes was divided by the size of the smaller repertoire. Three approaches were used to assess repertoire richness: RTK rarefaction, the Chao1 estimator, and Recon v2.1 estimates of unobserved clonotypes. Generation probabilities for all TCRbeta clonotypes obtained by the gDNA method from a handful of donors were computed using OLGA. Imported from immuneACCESS, the table was reduced by TCRdb to in-frame sequences with V and J called. These copies leave out some clones; in studies compared against another copy, an unresolved V gene accounts for under half, and the cause of the remainder is not known. V, J and clone size reflect that table, while D and trimming were determined from the DNA. The sample contains fewer than 700,000 clones, around 96% of them found a single time. Over 0.095% of the sample goes to the ten largest clones.

Sequences SGDLS (CDR1) and YYNGEE (CDR2) are obtained from the germline V gene. The V end loses 0 bases and the J end loses 9 bases, and a stretch of 9 bases separates them. The CDR3 has 13 amino acids, counting the end cysteine and phenylalanine. Of all the DNA, just the CDR3 is kept, 39 bases in frame from base 1. Findings and caveats that apply to the study as a whole: Sampling was restricted to blood, and TCR repertoires in tissue are likely to differ from TCR repertoires in blood. Incomplete sequencing was indicated by rarefaction of sorted-subset datasets, despite the large sequencing depth. Naive subsets generally had larger estimated clonotype richness than memory subsets. Based on pairwise subsampling, the degree of clonotype sharing among donors was expected to be affected by sequencing depth. Because the study included only a small number of donors, the genetic and exposure-history diversity represented was limited. About 5% of naive CD4, around 3.6% of naive CD8, approximately 2.2% of memory CD4, and more than 0.35% of memory CD8 clonotypes were shared across several donors. Clonotypes shared by all four sorted-subset donors showed higher generation probabilities than non-shared clonotypes.

This sequence was found in a woman in her 30s in good health. This sequence uses TRBV9 and TRBJ2-2; the D segment may tentatively be TRBD1 or TRBD2, each giving 6 matched bases. The specimen sequenced was naive CD8+ T cells sorted from blood. The cell subset or site label here, explained by the study, means: CD45RA+CCR7+. The CDR3 corresponds to CASSVAGARELFF. The bases read TGTGCCAGCAGCGTAGCGGGGGCCCGGGAGCTGTTTTTT.